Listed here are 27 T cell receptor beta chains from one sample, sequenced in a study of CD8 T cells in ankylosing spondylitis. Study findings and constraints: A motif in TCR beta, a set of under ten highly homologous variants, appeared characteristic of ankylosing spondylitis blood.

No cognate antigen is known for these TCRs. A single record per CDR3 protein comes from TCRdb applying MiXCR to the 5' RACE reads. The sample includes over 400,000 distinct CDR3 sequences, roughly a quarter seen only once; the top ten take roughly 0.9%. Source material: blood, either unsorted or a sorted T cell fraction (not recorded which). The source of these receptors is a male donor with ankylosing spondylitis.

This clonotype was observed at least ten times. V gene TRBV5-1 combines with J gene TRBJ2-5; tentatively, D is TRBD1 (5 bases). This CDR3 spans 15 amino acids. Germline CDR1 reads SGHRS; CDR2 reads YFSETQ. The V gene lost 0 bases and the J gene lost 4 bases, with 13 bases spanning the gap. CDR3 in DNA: TGCGCCAGCAGCTTGGCTAGGACCCAGGGAGAGACCCAGTACTTC. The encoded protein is CASSLARTQGETQYF.

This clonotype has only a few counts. The CDR3, as DNA: TGTGCCAGCATAAGGGACCCACTTTCTGCCGAGCAGTACTTC. Translated: CASIRDPLSAEQYF. The chain is built from TRBV2 and TRBJ2-7; possibly TRBD1 or TRBD2 for D (5 bases each). V was pared by 7 bases and J by 6 bases, with 19 bases between. The length of the CDR3 is 14 residues. Germline V gives CDR1 SNHLY, CDR2 FYNNEI.

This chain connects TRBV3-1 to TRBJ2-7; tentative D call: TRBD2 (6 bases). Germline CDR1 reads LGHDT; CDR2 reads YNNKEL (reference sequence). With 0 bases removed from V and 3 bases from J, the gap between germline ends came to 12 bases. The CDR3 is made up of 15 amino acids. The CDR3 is CASSQDRAGLYEQYF. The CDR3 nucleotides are TGTGCCAGCAGCCAAGATAGGGCGGGACTCTACGAGCAGTACTTC.

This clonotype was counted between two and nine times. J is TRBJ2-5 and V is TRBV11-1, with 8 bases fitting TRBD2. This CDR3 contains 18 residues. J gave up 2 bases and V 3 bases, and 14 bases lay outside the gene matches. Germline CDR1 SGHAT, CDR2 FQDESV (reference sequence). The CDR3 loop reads CASSLDPGTSGLQETQYF. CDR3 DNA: TGTGCCAGCAGCTTGGACCCCGGTACTAGCGGACTACAAGAGACCCAGTACTTC. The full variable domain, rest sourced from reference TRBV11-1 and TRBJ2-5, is EAEVAQSPRYKITEKSQAVAFWCDPISGHATLYWYRQILGQGPELLVQFQDESVVDDSQLPKDRFSAERLKGVDSTLKIQPAELGDSAMYLCASSLDPGTSGLQETQYFGPGTRLLVL.

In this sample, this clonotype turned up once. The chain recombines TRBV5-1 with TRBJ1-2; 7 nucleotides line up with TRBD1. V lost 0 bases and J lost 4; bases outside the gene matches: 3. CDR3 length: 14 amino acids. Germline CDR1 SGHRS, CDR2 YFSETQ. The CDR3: CASSLDAGGYGYTF. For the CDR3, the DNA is TGCGCCAGCAGCTTGGACGCAGGGGGCTATGGCTACACCTTC.

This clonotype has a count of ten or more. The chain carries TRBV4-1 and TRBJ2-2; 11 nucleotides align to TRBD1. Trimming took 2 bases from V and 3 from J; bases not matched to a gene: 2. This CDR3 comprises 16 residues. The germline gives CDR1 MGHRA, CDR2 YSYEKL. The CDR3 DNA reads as TGCGCCAGCAGCCAAAGGACAGGGGGCGACACCGGGGAGCTGTTTTTT. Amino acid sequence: CASSQRTGGDTGELFF.

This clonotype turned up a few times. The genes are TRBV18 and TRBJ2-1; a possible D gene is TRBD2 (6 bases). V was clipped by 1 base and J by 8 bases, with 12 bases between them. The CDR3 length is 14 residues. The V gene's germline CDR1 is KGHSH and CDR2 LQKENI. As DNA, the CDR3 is TGTGCCAGCTCACCACTCGGGAGTACCCATGAGCAGTTCTTC. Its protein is CASSPLGSTHEQFF.

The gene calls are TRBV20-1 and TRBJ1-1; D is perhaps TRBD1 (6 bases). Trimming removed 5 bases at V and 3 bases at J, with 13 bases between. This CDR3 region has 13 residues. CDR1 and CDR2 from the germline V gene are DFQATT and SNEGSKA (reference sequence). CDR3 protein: CSAGRGAHTEAFF. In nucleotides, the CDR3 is TGCAGTGCTGGGCGGGGGGCTCACACTGAAGCTTTCTTT.

The CDR3 spells CASSFAGGSDETQYF. CDR3 nucleotide sequence: TGTGCCAGCAGTTTTGCGGGAGGATCGGATGAGACCCAGTACTTC. The V gene is TRBV6-2 or TRBV6-3, the J gene TRBJ2-5, with 8 bases fitting TRBD2. J lost 5 bases, V lost 4 bases, and 9 bases had no gene match. The CDR3 has 15 amino acids. Germline CDR1 and CDR2: MNHEY and SVGEGT.

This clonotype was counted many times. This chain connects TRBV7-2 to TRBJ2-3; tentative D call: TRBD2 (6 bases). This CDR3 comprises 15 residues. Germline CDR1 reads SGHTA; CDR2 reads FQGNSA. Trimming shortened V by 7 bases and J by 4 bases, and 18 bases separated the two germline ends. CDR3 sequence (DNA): TGTGCCAGCACCAAGACGGGCGGGACCGCAGATACGCAGTATTTT. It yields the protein CASTKTGGTADTQYF. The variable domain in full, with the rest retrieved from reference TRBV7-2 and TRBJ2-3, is GAGVSQSPSNKVTEKGKDVELRCDPISGHTALYWYRQSLGQGLEFLIYFQGNSAPDKSGLPSDRFSAERTGGSVSTLTIQRTQQEDSAVYLCASTKTGGTADTQYFGPGTRLTVL.

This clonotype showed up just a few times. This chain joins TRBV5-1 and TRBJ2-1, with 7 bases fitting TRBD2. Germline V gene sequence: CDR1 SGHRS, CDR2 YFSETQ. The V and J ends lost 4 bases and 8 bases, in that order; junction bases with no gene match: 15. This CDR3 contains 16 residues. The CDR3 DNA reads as TGCGCCAGCAGCCCTGGAGGTGCGGGAGTGGTGGATGAGCAGTTCTTC. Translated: CASSPGGAGVVDEQFF.

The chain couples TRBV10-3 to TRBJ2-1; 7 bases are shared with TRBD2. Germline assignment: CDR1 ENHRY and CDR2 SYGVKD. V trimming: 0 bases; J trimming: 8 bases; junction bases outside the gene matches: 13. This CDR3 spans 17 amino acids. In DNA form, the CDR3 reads TGTGCCATCAGTGAGTCCTTCGGGCGGCGGGAGAGGGATGAGCAGTTCTTC. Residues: CAISESFGRRERDEQFF.

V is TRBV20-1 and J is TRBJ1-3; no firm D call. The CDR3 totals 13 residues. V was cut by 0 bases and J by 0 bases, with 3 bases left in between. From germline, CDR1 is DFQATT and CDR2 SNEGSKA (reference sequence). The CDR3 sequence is CSARESSGNTIYF. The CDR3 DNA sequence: TGCAGTGCTAGAGAAAGCTCTGGAAACACCATATATTTT.

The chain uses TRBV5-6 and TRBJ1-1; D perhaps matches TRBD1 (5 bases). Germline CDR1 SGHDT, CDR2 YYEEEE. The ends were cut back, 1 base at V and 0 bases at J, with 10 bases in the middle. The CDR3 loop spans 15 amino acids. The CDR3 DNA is TGTGCCAGCAGCTTGTCAACAGGCTTGAACACTGAAGCTTTCTTT. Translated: CASSLSTGLNTEAFF.

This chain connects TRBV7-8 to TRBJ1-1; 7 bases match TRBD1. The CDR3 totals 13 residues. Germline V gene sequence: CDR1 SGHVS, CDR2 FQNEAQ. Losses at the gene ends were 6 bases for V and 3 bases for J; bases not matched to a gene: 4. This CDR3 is CASRRDRYTEAFF. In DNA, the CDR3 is TGTGCCAGCAGACGGGACAGATACACTGAAGCTTTCTTT.

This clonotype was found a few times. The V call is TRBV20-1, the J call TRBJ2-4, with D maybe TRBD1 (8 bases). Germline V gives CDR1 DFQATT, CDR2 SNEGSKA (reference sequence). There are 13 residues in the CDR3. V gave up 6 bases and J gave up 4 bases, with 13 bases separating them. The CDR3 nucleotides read TGCAGTGCCAGGGGGCGGGGGAAAAACATTCAGTACTTC. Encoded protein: CSARGRGKNIQYF.

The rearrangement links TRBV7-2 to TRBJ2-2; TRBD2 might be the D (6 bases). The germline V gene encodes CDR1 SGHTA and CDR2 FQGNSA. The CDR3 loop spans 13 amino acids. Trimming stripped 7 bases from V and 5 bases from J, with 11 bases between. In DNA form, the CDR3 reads TGTGCCAGCAAACCGGCGGGAACCGGGGAGCTGTTTTTT. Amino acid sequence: CASKPAGTGELFF.

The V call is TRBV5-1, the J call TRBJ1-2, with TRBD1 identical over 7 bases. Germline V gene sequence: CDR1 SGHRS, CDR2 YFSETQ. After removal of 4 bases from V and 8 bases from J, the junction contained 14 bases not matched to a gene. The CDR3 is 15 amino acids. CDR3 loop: CASSLRQGVFEGYTF. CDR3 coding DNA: TGCGCCAGCAGCCTGAGACAGGGCGTCTTTGAGGGCTACACCTTC.

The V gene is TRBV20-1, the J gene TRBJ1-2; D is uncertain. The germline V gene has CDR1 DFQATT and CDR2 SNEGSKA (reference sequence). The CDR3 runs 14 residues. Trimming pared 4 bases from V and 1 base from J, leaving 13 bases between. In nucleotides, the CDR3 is TGCAGTGCTATGTTATACAGAAATAACTATGGCTACACCTTC. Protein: CSAMLYRNNYGYTF.

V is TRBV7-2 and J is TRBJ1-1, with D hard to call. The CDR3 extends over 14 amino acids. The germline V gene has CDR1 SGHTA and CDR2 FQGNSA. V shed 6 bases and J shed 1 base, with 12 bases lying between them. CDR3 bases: TGTGCCAGCAGGTCTGGACGGACGAACACTGAAGCTTTCTTT. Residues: CASRSGRTNTEAFF.

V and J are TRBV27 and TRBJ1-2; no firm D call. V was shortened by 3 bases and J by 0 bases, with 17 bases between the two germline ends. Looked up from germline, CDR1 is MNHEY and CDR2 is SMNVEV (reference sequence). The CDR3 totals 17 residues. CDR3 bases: TGTGCCAGCAGTTTGAGGGCGGCGGAGTTAGCTAACTATGGCTACACCTTC. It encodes CASSLRAAELANYGYTF.

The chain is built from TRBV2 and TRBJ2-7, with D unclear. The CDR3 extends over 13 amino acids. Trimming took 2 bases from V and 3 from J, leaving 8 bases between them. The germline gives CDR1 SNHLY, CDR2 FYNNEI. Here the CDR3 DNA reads TGTGCCAGCAGTGAAAACGGCGTCTACGAGCAGTACGTC. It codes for CASSENGVYEQYV.

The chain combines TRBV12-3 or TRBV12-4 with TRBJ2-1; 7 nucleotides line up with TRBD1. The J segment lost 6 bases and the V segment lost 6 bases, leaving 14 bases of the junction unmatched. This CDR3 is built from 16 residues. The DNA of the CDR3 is TGTGCCAGCAGCAATGACAGGGCCCCCCCTCGCAATGAGCAGTTCTTC. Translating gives CASSNDRAPPRNEQFF.

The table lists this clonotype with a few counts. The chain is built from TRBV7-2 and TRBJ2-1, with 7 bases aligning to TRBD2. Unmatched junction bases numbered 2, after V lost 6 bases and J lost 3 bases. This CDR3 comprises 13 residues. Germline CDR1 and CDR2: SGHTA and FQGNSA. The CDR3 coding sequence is TGTGCCAGCAGGGCTAGCGGCTACAATGAGCAGTTCTTC. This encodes CASRASGYNEQFF.

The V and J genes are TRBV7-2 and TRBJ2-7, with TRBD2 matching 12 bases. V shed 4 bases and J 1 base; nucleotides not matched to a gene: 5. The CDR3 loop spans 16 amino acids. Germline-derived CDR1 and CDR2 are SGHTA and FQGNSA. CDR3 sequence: CASSYSTSGRSYEQYF. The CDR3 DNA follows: TGTGCCAGCAGCTATTCGACTAGCGGGAGATCCTACGAGCAGTACTTC.

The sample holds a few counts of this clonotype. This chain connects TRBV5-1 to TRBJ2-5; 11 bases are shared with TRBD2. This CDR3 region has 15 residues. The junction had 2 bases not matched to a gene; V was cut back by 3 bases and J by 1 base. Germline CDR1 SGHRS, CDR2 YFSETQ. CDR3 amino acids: CASSSGTSGQETQYF. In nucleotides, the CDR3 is TGCGCCAGCAGCTCCGGGACTAGCGGCCAAGAGACCCAGTACTTC.

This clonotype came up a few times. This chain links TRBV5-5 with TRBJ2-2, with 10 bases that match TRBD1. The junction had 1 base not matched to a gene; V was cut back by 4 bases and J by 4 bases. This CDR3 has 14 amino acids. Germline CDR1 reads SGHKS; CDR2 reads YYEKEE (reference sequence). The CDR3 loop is CASSRTGGTGELFF. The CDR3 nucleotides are TGTGCCAGCAGCCGGACAGGGGGCACCGGGGAGCTGTTTTTT.